This T cell receptor (beta chain) derives from a study of CD8+ T cells in alopecia areata. Whole-study results and caveats: The study found tofacitinib significantly decreased scalp clonality and expanded CD8+ clones among the top 100. Because of a solitary nonresponder, the connection of baseline CD8+ expansion to response stays uncertain. Clonality exceeded that of normal scalp in lesional scalp, most notably in alopecia totalis/universalis. In scalp samples, resident alphabeta T cells of normal skin are also sequenced.

Treatment specified: oral pan-JAK inhibitor, 5-10 mg twice daily. This clone turned up a few times. What it binds is unknown. After isolation, RNA underwent reverse transcription to generate cDNA as the sequencing template. The table came from immunoSEQ multiplex PCR; TCRdb's copy has only in-frame clones and leaves some out. The sample has around 160,000 clones, less than 80% seen once. V was clipped by 0 bases and J by 0 bases; unmatched bases: 5. Germline V CDR1 and CDR2: LNHNV, YYDKDF (reference sequence). The CDR3 runs to 18 residues. The V gene is TRBV15, the J gene TRBJ2-6, with 7 bases that match TRBD1. The material sequenced was CD4+ T cells sorted from blood, taken at week 24, from a patient treated with tofacitinib. This sequence originates from a human donor with alopecia areata. In DNA form, the CDR3 reads TGTGCCACCAGCAGAGATAAGGGGGCTAGCTCTGGGGCCAACGTCCTGACTTTC. Protein: CATSRDKGASSGANVLTF.